The entry that follows covers one TCR beta chain sequence. Its target is not known. This sample was included in a study of response to subunit inactivated influenza vaccine. The ends were cut back, 2 bases at V and 5 bases at J, with 12 bases in the middle. The CDR3 extends over 14 amino acids. The V gene's germline CDR1 is KGHSH and CDR2 LQKENI. TCRdb independently ran MiXCR on the RT-PCR reads; one entry per CDR3 protein. The sample includes over 450,000 distinct CDR3 sequences, under 15% of them seen just once. Study-wide results and limits: The study's authors posited that every seasonal influenza vaccination enlists few new T cells.

The TCR sequence derives from a man aged 50 to 59 who received an inactivated influenza vaccine. The source was PBMCs from blood, collected roughly 6 weeks after vaccination. The chain employs TRBV18 and TRBJ2-5; perhaps TRBD2 as D (5 bases). The CDR3 DNA sequence: TGTGCCAGCTCACCAGGCGGAGGAGGCGAGACCCAGTACTTC. It translates to CASSPGGGGETQYF.